The 14 T cell receptor beta chains reported below all come from one sample, sequenced in a study of shared clonotypes between healthy human individuals. Generated by immunoSEQ multiplex PCR, the TCRdb table keeps only in-frame clones and is missing some. Among approximately 700,000 clones listed, approximately 73% were seen once. The sequencing input was memory CD4+ T cells sorted from blood. Subset described: CD45RA-negative fraction. The receptors stem from a woman aged 25-40 years in good health.

V usage is TRBV6-4 and J usage is TRBJ2-1; TRBD2 might be the D (5 bases). Per germline, CDR1 MRHNA and CDR2 SNTAGT. The CDR3 has 13 amino acids. V was trimmed by 2 bases and J by 5 bases, leaving 7 bases between them. The CDR3 sequence: CASSDGLHNEQFF. The CDR3 nucleotides are TGTGCCAGCAGTGACGGACTCCACAATGAGCAGTTCTTC.

The chain has TRBV7-2 and TRBJ2-7; a possible D gene is TRBD2 (6 bases). Between the trimmed V and J ends, which lost 4 bases and 4 bases, there was a span of 8 bases. Germline values: CDR1 SGHTA, CDR2 FQGNSA. The CDR3 length is 12 residues. In DNA, the CDR3 is TGTGCCAGCAGCTCGGAGGGGTACGAGCAGTACTTC. Amino acids: CASSSEGYEQYF.

The CDR3 is CASSRDREAFF. The CDR3 DNA reads as TGTGCCAGCAGCCGCGACCGAGAAGCTTTCTTT. The chain links TRBV7-9 to TRBJ1-1; no definite D call. The V gene lost 5 bases and the J gene lost 8 bases, with 9 bases spanning the gap. The germline CDR1 and CDR2 sequences are SEHNR and FQNEAQ (reference sequence). This CDR3 is 11 amino acids long.

This clone showed up just a few times. The chain is built from TRBV7-9 and TRBJ2-5; D may be TRBD1 (5 bases). The germline V and J ends were trimmed by 4 bases and 0 bases, with 6 bases remaining between them. This CDR3 contains 13 residues. Germline CDR1 SEHNR, CDR2 FQNEAQ (reference sequence). The DNA for the CDR3 is TGTGCCAGCAGCTCGACAGACCAAGAGACCCAGTACTTC. Its protein is CASSSTDQETQYF.

In its sample, this clone was seen a few times. The CDR3: CASSRPGNTIYF. The DNA for the CDR3 is TGCGCCAGCAGCCGTCCTGGAAACACCATATATTTT. The chain combines TRBV4-1 with TRBJ1-3; D gene ambiguous. Trimming pared 4 bases from V and 2 bases from J, leaving 3 bases between. Germline V CDR1 and CDR2: MGHRA, YSYEKL. This CDR3 is 12 amino acids long.

The rearrangement links TRBV5-5 to TRBJ2-1; TRBD2 matches 11 bases. CDR3 size: 18 residues. Trimming took 0 bases from V and 1 from J; bases not matched to a gene: 6. From germline, CDR1 is SGHKS and CDR2 YYEKEE (reference sequence). CDR3 in DNA: TGTGCCAGCAGCTTGGAACTAGCGGGGGCAGGGTCCTACAATGAGCAGTTCTTC. Protein product: CASSLELAGAGSYNEQFF.

The chain employs TRBV6-1 and TRBJ1-5; D unresolved. The CDR3 runs 17 residues. V gave up 1 base and J gave up 5 bases, with 18 bases separating them. Germline-derived CDR1 and CDR2 are MNHNS and SASEGT. CDR3: CASSEVSPGGSDQPQHF. The CDR3 nucleotides read TGTGCCAGCAGTGAAGTTAGTCCGGGAGGGTCGGATCAGCCCCAGCATTTT.

The chain links TRBV5-6 to TRBJ2-1; 10 bases fit TRBD2. V lost 2 bases, J lost 2 bases, and 4 bases stayed unmatched. This CDR3 is 16 amino acids long. Germline CDR1 reads SGHDT; CDR2 reads YYEEEE. DNA of the CDR3: TGTGCCAGCAGCTTTAGAGCGGGAGGGACCTACAATGAGCAGTTCTTC. Encoded protein: CASSFRAGGTYNEQFF. Based on the CDR3 plus reference TRBV5-6 and TRBJ2-1, the full variable domain is DAGVTQSPTHLIKTRGQQVTLRCSPKSGHDTVSWYQQALGQGPQFIFQYYEEEERQRGNFPDRFSGHQFPNYSSELNVNALLLGDSALYLCASSFRAGGTYNEQFFGPGTRLTVL.

The chain is built from TRBV28 and TRBJ1-1; D possibly corresponds to TRBD1 (5 bases). The ends were cut back, 6 bases at V and 0 bases at J, with 14 bases in the middle. Germline CDR1 is MDHEN and CDR2 is SYDVKM. The CDR3 covers 15 residues. This CDR3 is CASSSAGNLNTEAFF. In nucleotides, the CDR3 is TGTGCCAGCAGCTCGGCAGGGAATCTGAACACTGAAGCTTTCTTT. Looking up the rest from reference TRBV28 and TRBJ1-1 gives the full variable domain: DVKVTQSSRYLVKRTGEKVFLECVQDMDHENMFWYRQDPGLGLRLIYFSYDVKMKEKGDIPEGYSVSREKKERFSLILESASTNQTSMYLCASSSAGNLNTEAFFGQGTRLTVV.

In this sample, this clone turned up many times. The chain links TRBV7-9 to TRBJ2-7; the D gene is possibly TRBD2 (6 bases). The CDR3 is 16 residues long. The germline gives CDR1 SEHNR, CDR2 FQNEAQ (reference sequence). The V end lost 1 base, the J end lost 4 bases, and 17 bases lay between the germline ends. The CDR3 reads CASSLGSGRIFYEQYF. The CDR3 bases are TGTGCCAGCAGCTTAGGTAGCGGCCGAATATTTTACGAGCAGTACTTC.

The chain is built from TRBV28 and TRBJ2-7, with TRBD2 identical over 11 bases. The CDR3 totals 13 residues. The germline V gene encodes CDR1 MDHEN and CDR2 SYDVKM. V lost 5 bases and J lost 7; bases outside the gene matches: 4. CDR3 region: CASSPRLAGEQYF. The DNA of the CDR3 is TGTGCCAGCAGTCCCCGACTAGCGGGGGAGCAGTACTTC.

The chain employs TRBV28 and TRBJ2-7; 7 bases match TRBD2. From germline, CDR1 is MDHEN and CDR2 SYDVKM. This CDR3 has 18 residues. J lost 1 base, V lost 2 bases, and 14 bases had no gene match. The CDR3 bases are TGTGCCAGCAGTTTAGGTGAGGGATGGGGGGGGATATCCTACGAGCAGTACTTC. Translating it yields CASSLGEGWGGISYEQYF.

The chain is built from TRBV15 and TRBJ1-2; 7 bases fit TRBD1. The length of the CDR3 is 15 residues. Germline CDR1 is LNHNV and CDR2 is YYDKDF (reference sequence). V was pared by 2 bases and J by 7 bases, with 10 bases of the junction left unmatched. CDR3 amino acids: CATSRPPTGQSGYTF. CDR3 nucleotides: TGTGCCACCAGCAGACCCCCGACGGGACAGAGTGGCTACACCTTC.

The CDR3 loop reads CASSPTFAAGTYNEQFF. The CDR3 region has the DNA TGCGCCAGCAGCCCAACTTTCGCAGCGGGGACCTACAATGAGCAGTTCTTC. The chain recombines TRBV4-1 with TRBJ2-1; 7 nucleotides match TRBD2. The germline CDR1 and CDR2 sequences are MGHRA and YSYEKL. Unmatched junction bases numbered 11, after V lost 4 bases and J lost 2 bases. This CDR3 has 17 residues.